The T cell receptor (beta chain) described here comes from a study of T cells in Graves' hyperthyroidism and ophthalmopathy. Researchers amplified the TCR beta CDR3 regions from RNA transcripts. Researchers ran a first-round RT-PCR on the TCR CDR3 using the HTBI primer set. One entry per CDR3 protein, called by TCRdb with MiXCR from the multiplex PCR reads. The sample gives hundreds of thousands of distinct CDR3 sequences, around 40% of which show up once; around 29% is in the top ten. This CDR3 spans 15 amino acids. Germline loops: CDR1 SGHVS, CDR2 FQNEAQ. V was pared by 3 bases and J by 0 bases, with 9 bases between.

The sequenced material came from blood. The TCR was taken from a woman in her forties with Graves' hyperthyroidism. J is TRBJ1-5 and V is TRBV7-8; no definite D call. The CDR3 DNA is TGTGCCAGCAGCTTTCGGCCAGTTAGCAATCAGCCCCAGCATTTT. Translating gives CASSFRPVSNQPQHF.